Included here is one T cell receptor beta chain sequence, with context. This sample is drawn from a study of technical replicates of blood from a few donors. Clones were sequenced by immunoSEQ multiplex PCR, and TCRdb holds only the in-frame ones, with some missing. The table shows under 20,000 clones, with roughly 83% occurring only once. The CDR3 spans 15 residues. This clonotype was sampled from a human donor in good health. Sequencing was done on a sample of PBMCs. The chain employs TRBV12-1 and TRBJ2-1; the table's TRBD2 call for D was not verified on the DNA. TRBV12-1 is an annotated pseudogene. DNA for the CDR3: TGTGCCAGCAGCTTGGGGACTAGCGGGAGGGATGAGCAGTTCTTC. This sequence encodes CASSLGTSGRDEQFF.